This TCR beta chain was sequenced during a study of lymphopenia after photon versus proton radiotherapy (dated by TCRdb to about 2019). Looking at the study overall: The study compared the immunological effects of photon versus proton radiation therapy in patients with gastrointestinal tumors who developed high-grade lymphopenia. The study was designed to characterize how the impact on the immune system differs between the two radiation modalities. The cohort included 20 patients with gastrointestinal tumors who developed lymphopenia after receiving either photon or proton therapy.

On this clone: Its antigen is currently not known. The record has no base qualities; no much larger clone is one base away.

Via the germline V gene (reference sequence), CDR1 is MNHNY and CDR2 SVGAGI. At the junction V is shortened by 2 bases and J by 8 bases; bases outside the gene matches: 2. From the cysteine through the phenylalanine, the CDR3 covers 14 amino acids. Only the CDR3 part of the read is kept: 42 bases, read in frame from the first base. Study-wide findings and limitations: After the lymphocyte count nadir, oligoclonal expansion, especially of CD8+ Temra cells, was observed in photon-treated repertoires, and the drop in diversity was driven by this expansion. Among patients across the cohort who died, overall survival time showed an inverse correlation with a larger post-nadir drop in TCR diversity. The survival association was examined only in patients who died, and the authors described better survival with proton therapy as a possibility, not as a demonstrated result. Relative stability during treatment was observed in proton-treated patients, whereas loss of naive T cells and TCR diversity and gain of effector/memory populations were observed in photon-treated patients.

The library relied on the immunoSEQ multiplex PCR assay. Alongside multiparametric flow cytometry, deep sequencing of rearranged TCR beta loci was used to profile the T cell repertoires. Sourced from immuneACCESS, this table was stored by TCRdb with only in-frame sequences that have V and J called. A share of the clones is absent; for the studies checked, an unresolved V gene accounts for under half, and the remainder has no known explanation. Across this sample there are approximately 170,000 clones, with roughly nine tenths seen only once. The biggest ten clones account for approximately 4.8% of the sample.

The receptor's source is a man aged 50-60 years with gastric cancer. Sample: peripheral blood, taken from a patient treated with photon-based radiotherapy. The sequence links TRBV6-6 to TRBJ2-1; 11 middle bases align to TRBD2. The CDR3 protein sequence reads: CASSYTGLADEQFF. The nucleotides are TGTGCCAGCAGTTACACGGGACTAGCGGATGAGCAGTTCTTC.